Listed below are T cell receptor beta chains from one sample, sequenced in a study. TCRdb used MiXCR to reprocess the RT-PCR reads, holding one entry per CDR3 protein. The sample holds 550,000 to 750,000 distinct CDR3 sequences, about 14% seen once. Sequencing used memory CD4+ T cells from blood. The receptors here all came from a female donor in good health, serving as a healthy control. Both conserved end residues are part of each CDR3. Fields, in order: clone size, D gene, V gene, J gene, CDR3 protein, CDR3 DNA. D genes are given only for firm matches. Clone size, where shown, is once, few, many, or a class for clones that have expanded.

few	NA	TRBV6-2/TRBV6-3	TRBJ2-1	CASYKGSYNEQFF	TGTGCCAGCTATAAAGGCAGCTACAATGAGCAGTTCTTC
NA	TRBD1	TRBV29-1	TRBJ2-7	CSVTGTGGGEQYF	TGCAGCGTAACCGGGACAGGAGGTGGGGAGCAGTACTTC
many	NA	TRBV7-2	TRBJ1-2	CASSLEIEDAGYTF	TGTGCCAGCAGCTTAGAAATAGAGGATGCTGGCTACACCTTC
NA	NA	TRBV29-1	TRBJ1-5	CSVAEHDSNQPQHF	TGCAGCGTTGCAGAACATGATAGCAATCAGCCCCAGCATTTT
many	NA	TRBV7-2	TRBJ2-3	CASSLYRSTDTQYF	TGTGCCAGCAGCTTATATAGAAGCACAGATACGCAGTATTTT
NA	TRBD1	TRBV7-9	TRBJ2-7	CASSSVGTGDYEQYF	TGTGCCAGCAGCTCGGTGGGGACAGGGGACTACGAGCAGTACTTC
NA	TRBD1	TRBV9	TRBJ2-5	CASSAGGQGRRETQYF	TGTGCCAGCAGCGCCGGGGGACAGGGGAGAAGGGAGACCCAGTACTTC
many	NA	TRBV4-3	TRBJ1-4	CASSPPGQRTNEKLFF	TGCGCCAGCAGCCCCCCCGGGCAGAGAACTAATGAAAAACTGTTTTTT
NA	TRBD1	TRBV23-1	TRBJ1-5	CASSLGIDRDNPIDGNQPQHF	TGCGCCAGCAGTCTTGGGATTGACAGGGACAATCCGATCGACGGGAATCAGCCCCAGCATTTT
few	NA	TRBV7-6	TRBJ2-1	CASSPQARVRDEQFF	TGTGCCAGCAGCCCACAAGCGAGAGTCAGGGATGAGCAGTTCTTC
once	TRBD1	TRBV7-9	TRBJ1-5	CASSRQGFQPQHF	TGTGCCAGCAGCCGACAGGGTTTTCAGCCCCAGCATTTT
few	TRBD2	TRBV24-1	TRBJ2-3	CATSDSSGGLTDTQYF	TGTGCCACCAGTGATTCGAGCGGGGGCCTCACAGATACGCAGTATTTT
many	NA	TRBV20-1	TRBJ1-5	CSANLPEGNQPQHF	TGCAGTGCTAATTTACCTGAAGGCAATCAGCCCCAGCATTTT
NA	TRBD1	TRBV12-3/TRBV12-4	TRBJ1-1	CASSSRDRGLFEAFF	TGTGCCAGCAGTTCCCGGGACAGGGGGCTTTTTGAAGCTTTCTTT
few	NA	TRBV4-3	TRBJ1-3	CASSQDITRIGNTIYF	TGCGCCAGCAGCCAAGATATAACCCGAATTGGAAACACCATATATTTT
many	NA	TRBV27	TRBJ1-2	CASSPTGLLGGYTF	TGTGCCAGCAGTCCAACGGGACTCTTGGGGGGCTACACCTTC
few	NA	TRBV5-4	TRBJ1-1	CASSWEDTEAFF	TGTGCCAGCAGTTGGGAGGACACTGAAGCTTTCTTT
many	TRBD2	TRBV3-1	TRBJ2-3	CASSAPGTSAQYF	TGTGCCAGCAGCGCCCCCGGGACTAGCGCGCAGTATTTT
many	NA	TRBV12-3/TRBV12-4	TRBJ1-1	CASSPPVTENTEAFF	TGTGCCAGCAGTCCCCCCGTGACAGAGAACACTGAAGCTTTCTTT
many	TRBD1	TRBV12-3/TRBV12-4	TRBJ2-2	CASSPQGRGELFF	TGTGCCAGCAGTCCACAGGGGCGCGGGGAGCTGTTTTTT
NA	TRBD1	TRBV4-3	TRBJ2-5	CASSLFGQAQETQYF	TGCGCCAGCAGCCTCTTCGGACAGGCTCAAGAGACCCAGTACTTC
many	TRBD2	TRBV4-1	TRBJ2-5	CASSREEETQYF	TGCGCCAGCAGTCGGGAGGAAGAGACCCAGTACTTC